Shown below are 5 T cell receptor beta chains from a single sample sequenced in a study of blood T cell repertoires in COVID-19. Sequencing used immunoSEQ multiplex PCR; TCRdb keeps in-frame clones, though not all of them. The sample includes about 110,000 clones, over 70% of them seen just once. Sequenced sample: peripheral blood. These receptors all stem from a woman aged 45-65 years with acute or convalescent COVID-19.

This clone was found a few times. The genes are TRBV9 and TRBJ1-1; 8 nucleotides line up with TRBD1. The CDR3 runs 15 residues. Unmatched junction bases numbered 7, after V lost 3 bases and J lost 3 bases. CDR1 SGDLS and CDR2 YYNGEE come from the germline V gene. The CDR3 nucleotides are TGTGCCAGCAGCGCCGGGGACAGGATGGACACTGAAGCTTTCTTT. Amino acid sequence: CASSAGDRMDTEAFF.

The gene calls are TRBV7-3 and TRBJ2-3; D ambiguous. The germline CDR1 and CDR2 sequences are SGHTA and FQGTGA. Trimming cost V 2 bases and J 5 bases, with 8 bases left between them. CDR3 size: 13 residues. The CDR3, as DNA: TGTGCCAGCAGCTTAGGCAGGATAGATACGCAGTATTTT. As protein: CASSLGRIDTQYF.

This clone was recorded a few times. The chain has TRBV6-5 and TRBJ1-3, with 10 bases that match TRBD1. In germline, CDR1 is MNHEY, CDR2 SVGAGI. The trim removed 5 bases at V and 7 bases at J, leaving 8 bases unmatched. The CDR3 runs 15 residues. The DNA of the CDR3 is TGTGCCAGCAGTCCCTTCCAGACAGGGGGCAACACCATATATTTT. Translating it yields CASSPFQTGGNTIYF.

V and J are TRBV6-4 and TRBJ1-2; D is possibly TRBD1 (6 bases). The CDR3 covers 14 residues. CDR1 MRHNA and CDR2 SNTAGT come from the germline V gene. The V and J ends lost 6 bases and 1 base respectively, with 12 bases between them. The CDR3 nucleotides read TGTGCCAGCAGCGCAGACAGGAGTAACTATGGCTACACCTTC. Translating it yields CASSADRSNYGYTF.

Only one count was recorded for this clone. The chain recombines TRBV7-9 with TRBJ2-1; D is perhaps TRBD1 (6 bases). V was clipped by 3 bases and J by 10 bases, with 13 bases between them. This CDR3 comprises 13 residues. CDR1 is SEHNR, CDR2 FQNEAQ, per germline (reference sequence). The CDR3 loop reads CASSFTSQGEQFF. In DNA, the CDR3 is TGTGCCAGCAGCTTTACATCCCAGGGGGAGCAGTTCTTC.